The present TCR beta chain was sequenced within a study of identical twins. The V segment lost 3 bases and the J segment 1 base; nucleotides outside the gene matches: 9. Germline V gene sequence: CDR1 DFQATT, CDR2 SNEGSKA (reference sequence). The CDR3 is 16 residues long. Template switching, a step in the protocol, added a universal primer site, and cDNA carried unique molecular identifiers. A single record per CDR3 protein comes from TCRdb applying MiXCR to the 5' RACE reads. The sample has a few hundred thousand distinct CDR3 sequences, 8% to 9% seen once; the top ten hold around 2.1%. Healthy Caucasians made up all donors. This clonotype was seen a handful of times. Its specificity is not known. Study-wide points: Models underestimated TCR alpha sharing (out-of-frame) in monozygotic twins.

The sample was also reused in another study, on yellow fever vaccine responses in identical twins.

The material sequenced was memory (CD45RO+) T cells sorted from blood. The TCR was taken from a young woman in good health. This chain links TRBV20-1 with TRBJ2-3; 8 nucleotides agree with TRBD2. CDR3 sequence (DNA): TGCAGTGCTAGTGAAACTAGCGGAGGGGGCACAGATACGCAGTATTTT. This codes for CSASETSGGGTDTQYF.